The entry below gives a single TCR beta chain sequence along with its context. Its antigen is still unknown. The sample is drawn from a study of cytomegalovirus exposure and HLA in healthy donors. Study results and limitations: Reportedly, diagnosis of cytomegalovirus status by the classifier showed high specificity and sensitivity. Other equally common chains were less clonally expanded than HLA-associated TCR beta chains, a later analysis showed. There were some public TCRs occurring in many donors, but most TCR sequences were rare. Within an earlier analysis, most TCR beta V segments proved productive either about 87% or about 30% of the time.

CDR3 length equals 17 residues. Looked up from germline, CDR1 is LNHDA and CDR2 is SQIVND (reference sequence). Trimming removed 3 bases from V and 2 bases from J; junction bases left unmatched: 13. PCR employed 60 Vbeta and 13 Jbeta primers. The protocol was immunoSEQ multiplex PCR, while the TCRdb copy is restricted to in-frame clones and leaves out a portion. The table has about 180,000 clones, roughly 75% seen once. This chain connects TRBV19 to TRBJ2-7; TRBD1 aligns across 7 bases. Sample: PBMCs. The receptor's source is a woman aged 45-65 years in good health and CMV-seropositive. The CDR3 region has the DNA TGTGCCAGTAGTATCCAACAGGGGACAGATATACCCTACGAGCAGTACTTC. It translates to CASSIQQGTDIPYEQYF.